This T cell receptor beta chain was sequenced for a study of cytomegalovirus exposure and HLA in healthy donors. Overall study results and limits: More clonal expansion characterized HLA-associated TCR beta chains than equally common others in a later analysis. It is likely that the observed cluster of highly shared sequence variants was a sequencing artifact. TCR beta V segments were, for the most part, productive about 87% or about 30% of the time in an earlier analysis.

Primers for the PCR totalled 60 Vbeta and 13 Jbeta. Assay: immunoSEQ multiplex PCR; the TCRdb copy retains only in-frame clones and omits some. The table has 150,000 to 160,000 clones, around 83% seen once. In germline, CDR1 is LGHNA, CDR2 YNFKEQ. Trimming removed 4 bases from V and 2 bases from J; junction bases left unmatched: 10. This CDR3 region has 20 residues. A remark on this clone: Its antigen is as yet unknown.

V usage is TRBV4-2 and J usage is TRBJ2-2; TRBD2 matches 16 bases. The sample was PBMCs. The TCR comes from a woman in her late teens or twenties in good health and CMV-seronegative. CDR3 sequence: CASSRIIGTSGRVNTGELFF. The DNA of the CDR3 is TGTGCCAGCAGCCGGATTATCGGGACTAGCGGGAGGGTCAACACCGGGGAGCTGTTTTTT.